The 8 T cell receptor beta chains below all came from one sample that was sequenced in a study of follicular helper T cells after annual influenza vaccination. Generated by immunoSEQ multiplex PCR, the TCRdb table keeps only in-frame clones and is missing some. The sample records roughly 5,700 clones, 84% being singletons. Stated time point: 2015-2016 season, 7 days after influenza vaccination. Sequenced here: CXCR5+ CD38- circulating T follicular helper cells from blood, sampled 7 days after influenza vaccination. The sample's subset: circulating Tfh, non-naive CD4+CXCR5+PD-1+ (ICOS+CD38+ or ICOS-CD38-). These TCRs come from an adult who received the influenza vaccine.

The rearrangement uses TRBV28 and TRBJ2-3; TRBD1 agrees at 10 bases. The CDR3 sequence is 15 residues long. From germline, CDR1 is MDHEN and CDR2 SYDVKM. After removal of 8 bases from V and 6 bases from J, the junction contained 11 bases not matched to a gene. The CDR3 reads CASQQWGQGSDTQYF. In DNA form, the CDR3 reads TGTGCCAGCCAGCAGTGGGGACAGGGGTCCGATACGCAGTATTTT. The entire variable domain, with the rest obtained from reference TRBV28 and TRBJ2-3, is as follows: DVKVTQSSRYLVKRTGEKVFLECVQDMDHENMFWYRQDPGLGLRLIYFSYDVKMKEKGDIPEGYSVSREKKERFSLILESASTNQTSMYLCASQQWGQGSDTQYFGPGTRLTVL.

The chain is built from TRBV18 and TRBJ2-7; 9 bases map to TRBD1. In germline, CDR1 is KGHSH, CDR2 LQKENI. V shed 3 bases, J shed 5 bases, and the junction held 2 bases outside the gene matches. The CDR3 runs 13 residues. Here the CDR3 DNA reads TGTGCCAGCTCACCGACAGGGGGAAACGAGCAGTACTTC. Translation: CASSPTGGNEQYF.

The rearrangement joins TRBV15 to TRBJ2-1; TRBD2 agrees at 9 bases. Trimming took 0 bases from V and 16 from J; bases not matched to a gene: 13. CDR3 length: 15 amino acids. Germline assignment: CDR1 LNHNV and CDR2 YYDKDF (reference sequence). DNA for the CDR3: TGTGCCACCAGCAGAGATCGGTGCGGGGGGGGCGCTTATTTCTTC. Translating gives CATSRDRCGGGAYFF.

This rearrangement joins TRBV18 to TRBJ1-2; 8 nucleotides line up with TRBD1. With 0 bases clipped from V and 7 bases from J, the junction kept 7 bases outside the gene matches. The CDR3 consists of 15 residues. The germline V gene has CDR1 KGHSH and CDR2 LQKENI. The CDR3 sequence is CASSPPDRGSFGYTF. The DNA of the CDR3 is TGTGCCAGCTCACCACCTGACAGGGGTTCCTTTGGCTACACCTTC.

This sequence joins TRBV5-1 and TRBJ2-3, with unresolved D. In germline, CDR1 is SGHRS, CDR2 YFSETQ. The CDR3 covers 14 residues. V was shortened by 0 bases and J by 6 bases, with 11 bases between the two germline ends. DNA for the CDR3: TGCGCCAGCAGCTTGGGTAGCCCCACGGATACGCAGTATTTT. It specifies CASSLGSPTDTQYF.

This sequence joins TRBV10-3 and TRBJ1-1; the D is unclear. V was clipped by 4 bases and J by 2 bases, with 5 bases between them. The CDR3 loop spans 12 amino acids. Germline lookup yields CDR1 ENHRY and CDR2 SYGVKD. In DNA, the CDR3 is TGTGCCATCAGTGCATCTAACACTGAAGCTTTCTTT. Protein: CAISASNTEAFF.

The chain employs TRBV7-2 and TRBJ1-2; TRBD1 matches at 7 bases. This CDR3 is built from 15 residues. Germline CDR1 and CDR2: SGHTA and FQGNSA. V shed 3 bases and J 4 bases; nucleotides not matched to a gene: 8. This chain's CDR3 is CASSFQLTGSYGYTF. The CDR3 nucleotides are TGTGCCAGCAGCTTCCAGCTGACAGGGTCCTATGGCTACACCTTC.

This chain connects TRBV7-2 to TRBJ2-3; D remains unclear. This CDR3 is built from 16 residues. CDR1 and CDR2 from the germline V gene are SGHTA and FQGNSA. Trimming took 1 base from V and 3 from J, leaving 14 bases between them. CDR3 sequence (DNA): TGTGCCAGCAGCTTAGGTCCACCACCTAGGACAGATACGCAGTATTTT. Its translation: CASSLGPPPRTDTQYF.